The T cell receptor (beta chain) under discussion was sequenced for a study of blood T cell repertoires in COVID-19. Study-level background: COVID-19 samples from acute and convalescent phases originated in the United States, Italy and Spain. Nucleic acid was either cDNA or gDNA, and it came from T cells, B-cell-depleted T cells, or PBMCs.

Study processing details: Amplification with reference gene primers provided the estimates of nucleated cell counts. This table comes from immunoSEQ multiplex PCR, and its TCRdb copy is limited to in-frame clones, with some not included. The V and J calls and clone size come from that table; D and trimming were worked out from the DNA. This sample yields 200,000 to 300,000 clones, of which 70% to 90% are seen a single time; around 3.3% belongs to the top ten. In its sample, this clone was seen once. CDR3 length: 13 amino acids. From germline, CDR1 is LNHDA and CDR2 SQIVND (reference sequence). V dropped 4 bases and J dropped 4 bases, with 10 bases sitting between them.

The material sequenced was peripheral blood. J is TRBJ1-2 and V is TRBV19; no clear D gene. The TCR originated in a man younger than 30 with active or convalescent COVID-19. DNA of the CDR3: TGTGCCAGTAGTAACCCAGGTGGCTATGGCTACACCTTC. Its protein product is CASSNPGGYGYTF.